This is a list of T cell receptor beta chains from one sample in a study of T cells in Graves' hyperthyroidism and ophthalmopathy. TCRdb analysed the multiplex PCR reads with MiXCR anew, one entry per CDR3 protein. Here the sample spans about 520,000 distinct CDR3 sequences, approximately 24% being singletons. The specimen sequenced was blood. The receptor set was obtained from a woman aged 25-40 years with Graves' ophthalmopathy. Both conserved end residues are part of each CDR3. D genes are given only for firm matches.

CDR3 protein: CSVVSGAVNTEAFF
D gene: NA
V gene: TRBV29-1

CDR3 protein: CSARWGSDQPQHF
D gene: NA
V gene: TRBV20-1

CDR3 protein: CASSNRGESHEQYF
D gene: NA
V gene: TRBV5-1

CDR3 protein: CASSTGSINQETQYF
D gene: NA
V gene: TRBV6-1

CDR3 protein: CASSVILQNTGELFF
D gene: NA
V gene: TRBV6-4

CDR3 protein: CASRKGGSPLHF
D gene: NA
V gene: TRBV2

CDR3 protein: CASSPTASPYEQYF
D gene: NA
V gene: TRBV7-8

CDR3 protein: CASSPQGSDTNYGYTF
D gene: NA
V gene: TRBV9

CDR3 protein: CASSDSGVGELFF
D gene: NA
V gene: TRBV6-4

CDR3 protein: CASTTGDSRNTIYF
D gene: TRBD1
V gene: TRBV19

CDR3 protein: CAWSRTGRDSPLHF
D gene: NA
V gene: TRBV30

CDR3 protein: CASTPRRGDIYQPQHF
D gene: NA
V gene: TRBV2

CDR3 protein: CASSSLRVGNTEALF
D gene: NA
V gene: TRBV19

CDR3 protein: CASSLFREQYF
D gene: NA
V gene: TRBV11-1